This entry concerns a single TCR beta chain. For TCR beta, cDNA was produced by 5'RACE template switching with UMIs. TCRdb re-called the 5' RACE reads; every CDR3 protein appears as one record, without DNA. This sample's table has over 350,000 distinct CDR3 sequences. This entry is derived from a study of T cells expressing NK-cell markers. The CDR3 extends over 14 amino acids. CDR1 is SGHNT, CDR2 YENEEA, per germline. The sequenced sample was blood T cells: a sorted CD56 or NKG2C T cell subset, CD4+ or CD8+ T cells, or bulk PBMC T cells (not recorded which). The clonotype was recovered from a woman in her forties or fifties in good health. The gene calls are TRBV11-3 and TRBJ2-3; the TCRdb call, TRBD2, lacks DNA for checking. The CDR3 reads CASSLNPAADTQYF.